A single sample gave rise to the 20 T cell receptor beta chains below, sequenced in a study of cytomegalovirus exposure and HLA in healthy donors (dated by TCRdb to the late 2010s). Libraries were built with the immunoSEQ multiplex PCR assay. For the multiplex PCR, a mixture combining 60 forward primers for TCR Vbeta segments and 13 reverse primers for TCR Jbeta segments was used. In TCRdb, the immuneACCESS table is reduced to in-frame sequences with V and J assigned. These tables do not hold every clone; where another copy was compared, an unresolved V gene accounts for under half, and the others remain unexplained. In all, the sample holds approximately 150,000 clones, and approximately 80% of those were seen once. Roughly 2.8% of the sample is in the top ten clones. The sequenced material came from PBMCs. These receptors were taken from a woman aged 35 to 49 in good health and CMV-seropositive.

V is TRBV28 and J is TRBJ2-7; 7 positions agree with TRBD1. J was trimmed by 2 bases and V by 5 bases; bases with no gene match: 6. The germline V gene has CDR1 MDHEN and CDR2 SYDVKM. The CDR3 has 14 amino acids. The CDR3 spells CASSTGTETYEQYF. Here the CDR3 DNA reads TGTGCCAGCAGTACCGGGACAGAGACCTACGAGCAGTACTTC.

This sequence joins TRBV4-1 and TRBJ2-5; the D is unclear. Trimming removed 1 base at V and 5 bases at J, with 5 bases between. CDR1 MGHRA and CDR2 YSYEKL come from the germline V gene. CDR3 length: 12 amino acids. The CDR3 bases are TGCGCCAGCAGCCAAGTTCCGGAGACCCAGTACTTC. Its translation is CASSQVPETQYF.

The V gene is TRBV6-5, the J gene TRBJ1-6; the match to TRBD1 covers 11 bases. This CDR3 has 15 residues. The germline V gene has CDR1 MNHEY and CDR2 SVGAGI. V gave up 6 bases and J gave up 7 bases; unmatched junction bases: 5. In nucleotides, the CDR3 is TGTGCCAGCAGCTCCGGGACAGGGGGAAATTCACCCCTCCACTTT. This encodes CASSSGTGGNSPLHF.

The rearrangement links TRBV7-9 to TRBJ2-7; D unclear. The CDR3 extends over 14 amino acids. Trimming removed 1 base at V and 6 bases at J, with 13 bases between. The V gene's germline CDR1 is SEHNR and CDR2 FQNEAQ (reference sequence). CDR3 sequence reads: CASSLGGGRGEQYF. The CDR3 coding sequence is TGTGCCAGCAGCTTAGGAGGTGGAAGAGGCGAGCAGTACTTC.

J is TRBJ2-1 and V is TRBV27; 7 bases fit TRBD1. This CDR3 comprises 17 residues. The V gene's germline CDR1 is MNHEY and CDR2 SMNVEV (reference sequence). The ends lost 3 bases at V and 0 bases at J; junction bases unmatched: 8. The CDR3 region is CASSFTGQSSSYNEQFF. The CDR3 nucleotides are TGTGCCAGCAGTTTTACGGGACAGTCTTCCTCCTACAATGAGCAGTTCTTC.

CDR3 DNA sequence: TGTGCCGTACTACAGGGGGCTAGGAACACTGAAGCTTTCTTT. Amino acids: CAVLQGARNTEAFF. The V gene is TRBV19, the J gene TRBJ1-1; TRBD1 matches 9 bases. The CDR3 runs to 14 residues. V was pared by 11 bases and J by 1 base, with 8 bases of the junction left unmatched. Germline CDR1 is LNHDA and CDR2 is SQIVND (reference sequence).

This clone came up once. DNA of the CDR3: TGTGCCAGCAGCGTAACTGAGCTGAACACTGAAGCTTTCTTT. Its translation is CASSVTELNTEAFF. The chain is built from TRBV9 and TRBJ1-1, with unresolved D. The length of the CDR3 is 14 residues. The germline gives CDR1 SGDLS, CDR2 YYNGEE. Trimming shortened V by 1 base and J by 0 bases, and 7 bases separated the two germline ends.

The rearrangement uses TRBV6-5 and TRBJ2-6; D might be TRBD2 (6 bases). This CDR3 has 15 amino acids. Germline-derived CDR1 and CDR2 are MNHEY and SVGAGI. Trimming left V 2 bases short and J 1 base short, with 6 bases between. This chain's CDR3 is CASSYGLSGANVLTF. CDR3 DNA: TGTGCCAGCAGTTACGGACTATCTGGGGCCAACGTCCTGACTTTC.

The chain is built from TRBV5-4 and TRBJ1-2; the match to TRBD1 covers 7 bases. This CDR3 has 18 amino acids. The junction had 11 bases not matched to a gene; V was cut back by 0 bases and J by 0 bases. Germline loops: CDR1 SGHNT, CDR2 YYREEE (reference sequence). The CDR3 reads CASSLGGNRGLANYGYTF. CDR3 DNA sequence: TGTGCCAGCAGCTTGGGGGGAAACAGGGGTCTGGCTAACTATGGCTACACCTTC.

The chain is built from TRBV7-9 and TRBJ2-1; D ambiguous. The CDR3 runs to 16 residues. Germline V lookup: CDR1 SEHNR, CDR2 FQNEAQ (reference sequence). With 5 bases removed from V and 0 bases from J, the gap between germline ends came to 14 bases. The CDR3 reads CASSLVLSGSYNEQFF. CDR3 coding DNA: TGTGCCAGCAGCCTAGTCTTATCAGGCTCCTACAATGAGCAGTTCTTC.

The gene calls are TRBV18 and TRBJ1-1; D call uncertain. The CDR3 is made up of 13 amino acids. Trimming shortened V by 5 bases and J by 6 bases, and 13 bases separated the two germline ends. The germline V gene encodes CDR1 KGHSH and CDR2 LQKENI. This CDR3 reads CASSSKASSEAFF. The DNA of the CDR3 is TGTGCCAGCTCATCCAAAGCGAGTTCTGAAGCTTTCTTT.

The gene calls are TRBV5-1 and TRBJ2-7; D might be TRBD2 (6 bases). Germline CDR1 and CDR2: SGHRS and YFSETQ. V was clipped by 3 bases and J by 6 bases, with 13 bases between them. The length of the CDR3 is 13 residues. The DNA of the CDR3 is TGCGCCAGCAGCTCGGAGGGTTACGGCGAGCAGTACTTC. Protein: CASSSEGYGEQYF.

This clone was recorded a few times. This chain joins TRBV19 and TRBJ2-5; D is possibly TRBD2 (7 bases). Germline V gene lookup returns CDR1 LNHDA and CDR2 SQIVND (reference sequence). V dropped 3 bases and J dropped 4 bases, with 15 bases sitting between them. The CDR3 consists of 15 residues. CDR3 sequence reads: CASSMGWGGLETQYF. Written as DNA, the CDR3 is TGTGCCAGTAGTATGGGCTGGGGGGGCCTAGAGACCCAGTACTTC. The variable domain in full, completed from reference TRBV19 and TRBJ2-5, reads DGGITQSPKYLFRKEGQNVTLSCEQNLNHDAMYWYRQDPGQGLRLIYYSQIVNDFQKGDIAEGYSVSREKKESFPLTVTSAQKNPTAFYLCASSMGWGGLETQYFGPGTRLLVL.

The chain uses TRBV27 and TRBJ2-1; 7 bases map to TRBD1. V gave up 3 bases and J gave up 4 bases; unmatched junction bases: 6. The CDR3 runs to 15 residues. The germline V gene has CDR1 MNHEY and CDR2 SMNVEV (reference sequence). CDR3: CASSFEGGPYNEQFF. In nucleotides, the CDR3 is TGTGCCAGCAGTTTTGAAGGGGGCCCATACAATGAGCAGTTCTTC.

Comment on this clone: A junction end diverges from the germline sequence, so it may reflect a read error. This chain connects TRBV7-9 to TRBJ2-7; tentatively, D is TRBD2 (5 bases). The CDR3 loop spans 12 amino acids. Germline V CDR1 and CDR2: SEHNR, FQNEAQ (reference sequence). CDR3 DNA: TGTTCCAGCAGCTTAGGAGGAGACGAGCAGTACTTC. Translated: CSSSLGGDEQYF. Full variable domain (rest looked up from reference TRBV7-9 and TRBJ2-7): DTGVSQNPRHKITKRGQNVTFRCDPISEHNRLYWYRQTLGQGPEFLTYFQNEAQLEKSRLLSDRFSAERPKGSFSTLEIQRTEQGDSAMYLCSSSLGGDEQYFGPGTRLTVT.

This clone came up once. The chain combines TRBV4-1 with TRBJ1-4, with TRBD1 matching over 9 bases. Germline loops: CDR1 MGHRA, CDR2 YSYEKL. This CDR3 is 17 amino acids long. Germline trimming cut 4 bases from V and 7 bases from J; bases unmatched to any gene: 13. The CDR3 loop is CASSRSPLDRGFEKLFF. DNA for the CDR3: TGCGCCAGCAGCCGAAGTCCCCTGGACAGGGGTTTTGAAAAACTGTTTTTT.

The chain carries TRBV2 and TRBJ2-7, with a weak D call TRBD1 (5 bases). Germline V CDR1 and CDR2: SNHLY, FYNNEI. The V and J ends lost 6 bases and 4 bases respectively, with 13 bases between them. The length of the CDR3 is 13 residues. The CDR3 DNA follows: TGTGCCAGCAGCACATGGACACTTTACGAGCAGTACTTC. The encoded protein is CASSTWTLYEQYF.

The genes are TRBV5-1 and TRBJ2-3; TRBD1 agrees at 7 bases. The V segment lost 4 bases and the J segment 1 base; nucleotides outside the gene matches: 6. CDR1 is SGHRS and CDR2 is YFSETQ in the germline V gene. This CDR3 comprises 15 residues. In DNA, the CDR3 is TGCGCCAGCAGCCCACAGGGGTGGGGCACAGATACGCAGTATTTT. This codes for CASSPQGWGTDTQYF.

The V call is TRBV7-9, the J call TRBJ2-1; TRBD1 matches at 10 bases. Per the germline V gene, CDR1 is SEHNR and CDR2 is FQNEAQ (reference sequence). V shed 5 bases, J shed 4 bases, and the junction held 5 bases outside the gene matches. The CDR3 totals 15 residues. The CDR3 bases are TGTGCCAGCAGCCTCCGGGACAGGGGTTACAATGAGCAGTTCTTC. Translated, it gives CASSLRDRGYNEQFF.

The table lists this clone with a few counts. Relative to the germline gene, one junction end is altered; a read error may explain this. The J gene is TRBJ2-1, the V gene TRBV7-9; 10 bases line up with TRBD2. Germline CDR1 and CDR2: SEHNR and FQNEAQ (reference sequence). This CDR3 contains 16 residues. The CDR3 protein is CSSSSELAGGLNEQFF. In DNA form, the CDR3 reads TGTTCCAGCAGCTCCGAATTAGCGGGGGGCCTAAATGAGCAGTTCTTC.